Presented here are 24 T cell receptor beta chains from one specimen sequenced in a study of OX40 agonist ivuxolimab in advanced cancers. TCRdb keeps only in-frame clones here, not all; method: immunoSEQ multiplex PCR. The sample records about 77,000 clones, around 82% being singletons. This specimen consisted of CD4+ or CD8+ T cells sorted from blood, obtained in a trial of the OX40 agonist ivuxolimab. The receptors come from an adult with an advanced solid tumor such as melanoma, head and neck, liver or kidney cancer.

This chain joins TRBV12-2 and TRBJ2-2. TRBV12-2 is annotated as a pseudogene. The CDR3 runs to 10 residues. The CDR3, as DNA: TGTGCAAGTTACACCGGGGAGCTGTTTTTT. As protein: CASYTGELFF.

The count of this clone is one. The J gene is TRBJ2-5, the V gene TRBV19, with TRBD2 matching over 9 bases. Per germline, CDR1 LNHDA and CDR2 SQIVND (reference sequence). Trimming at V came to 6 bases and at J to 4 bases, leaving 21 bases not matched to a gene. This CDR3 comprises 19 residues. The CDR3 DNA follows: TGTGCCAGTAGCATCGTCCTACTTAGCGGGAGCGAAGCTGGAGAGACCCAGTACTTC. Translation gives CASSIVLLSGSEAGETQYF.

The gene calls are TRBV9 and TRBJ1-2, with D possibly matching TRBD1 (6 bases). Germline loops: CDR1 SGDLS, CDR2 YYNGEE. The CDR3 covers 14 residues. V was shortened by 0 bases and J by 7 bases, with 13 bases between the two germline ends. The CDR3 sequence: CASSVATGFGGYTF. The CDR3 coding sequence is TGTGCCAGCAGCGTAGCCACAGGGTTCGGTGGCTACACCTTC. The full variable domain, in which reference TRBV9 and TRBJ1-2 provide the parts outside the CDR3, is DSGVTQTPKHLITATGQRVTLRCSPRSGDLSVYWYQQSLDQGLQFLIQYYNGEERAKGNILERFSAQQFPDLHSELNLSSLELGDSALYFCASSVATGFGGYTFGSGTRLTVV.

The V gene is TRBV19, the J gene TRBJ2-5; D is unclear. Germline CDR1 and CDR2: LNHDA and SQIVND (reference sequence). This CDR3 contains 12 residues. Trimming removed 1 base from V and 3 bases from J, with 3 bases in between. CDR3 coding DNA: TGTGCCAGTAGTATAGCGGAAGAGACCCAGTACTTC. Translation: CASSIAEETQYF.

This chain links TRBV10-3 with TRBJ1-2, with TRBD1 identical over 8 bases. Germline V gives CDR1 ENHRY, CDR2 SYGVKD. The length of the CDR3 is 13 residues. The trim removed 8 bases at V and 4 bases at J, leaving 6 bases unmatched. The CDR3 loop reads CAIGQGGSYGYTF. The DNA for the CDR3 is TGTGCCATCGGACAGGGCGGTTCCTATGGCTACACCTTC.

The V call is TRBV19, the J call TRBJ2-7; maybe TRBD2 (5 bases). Germline values: CDR1 LNHDA, CDR2 SQIVND (reference sequence). The V and J ends lost 5 bases and 3 bases respectively, with 14 bases between them. The CDR3 covers 14 residues. The CDR3 coding sequence is TGTGCCAGTAGTCCCGCCCCGGGGTACTACGAGCAGTACTTC. It encodes CASSPAPGYYEQYF.

This sequence joins TRBV11-2 and TRBJ2-6; possibly TRBD2 for D (6 bases). V was clipped by 4 bases and J by 2 bases, with 12 bases between them. This CDR3 contains 16 residues. The germline CDR1 and CDR2 sequences are SGHAT and FQNNGV. The CDR3 loop reads CASSSQRGAGANVLTF. DNA of the CDR3: TGTGCCAGCAGCTCCCAGCGCGGGGCTGGGGCCAACGTCCTGACTTTC.

This clone appeared once. V usage is TRBV7-2 and J usage is TRBJ2-2; 7 nucleotides match TRBD1. With 4 bases clipped from V and 7 bases from J, the junction kept 6 bases outside the gene matches. The CDR3 loop spans 14 amino acids. The germline V gene has CDR1 SGHTA and CDR2 FQGNSA. Here the CDR3 DNA reads TGTGCCAGCAGCTATTACAGGGGACACGGGGAGCTGTTTTTT. Translation gives CASSYYRGHGELFF.

The CDR3 coding sequence is TGTGCCTGGAGAAACCTCGGGACTACTTACAATGAGCAGTTCTTC. It translates to CAWRNLGTTYNEQFF. The chain joins TRBV30 to TRBJ2-1, with TRBD2 matching over 7 bases. V shed 3 bases, J shed 4 bases, and the junction held 9 bases outside the gene matches. The CDR3 has 15 amino acids. Germline V lookup: CDR1 GTSNPN, CDR2 SVGIG (reference sequence).

The rearrangement links TRBV7-2 to TRBJ2-7; D is uncertain. V dropped 5 bases and J dropped 4 bases, with 6 bases sitting between them. From germline, CDR1 is SGHTA and CDR2 FQGNSA. The CDR3 sequence is 11 residues long. CDR3 in amino acids: CASSPEYEQYF. The CDR3 coding sequence is TGTGCCAGCAGCCCAGAATACGAGCAGTACTTC.

The chain uses TRBV19 and TRBJ1-1, with TRBD1 as a possible D gene (5 bases). The length of the CDR3 is 16 residues. The germline gives CDR1 LNHDA, CDR2 SQIVND (reference sequence). V was cut by 8 bases and J by 0 bases, with 19 bases left in between. Written as DNA, the CDR3 is TGTGCCAGTCGGGGACGAGGGCAGACGATGAACACTGAAGCTTTCTTT. This gives the protein CASRGRGQTMNTEAFF.

CDR3: CASSSPRAGRWYEQYF. CDR3 sequence (DNA): TGTGCCAGCAGTTCCCCTCGGGCAGGGAGGTGGTACGAGCAGTACTTC. The V call is TRBV6-5, the J call TRBJ2-7, with TRBD2 as a possible D gene (6 bases). Germline V gene sequence: CDR1 MNHEY, CDR2 SVGAGI. This CDR3 region has 16 residues. The ends were cut back, 4 bases at V and 4 bases at J, with 20 bases in the middle.

The chain recombines TRBV5-1 with TRBJ2-3, with 12 nucleotides matching TRBD2. The CDR3 length is 16 residues. The V gene's germline CDR1 is SGHRS and CDR2 YFSETQ. V lost 0 bases, J lost 3 bases, and 2 bases stayed unmatched. The CDR3 region has the DNA TGCGCCAGCAGCTTGGGTGGACTAGCGGGAACAGATACGCAGTATTTT. Residues: CASSLGGLAGTDTQYF.

This clone showed up just once. This chain uses TRBV18 with TRBJ2-7; 7 nucleotides line up with TRBD2. The CDR3 is made up of 15 amino acids. CDR1 and CDR2 (germline): KGHSH, LQKENI. The V and J ends lost 0 bases and 4 bases, in that order; junction bases with no gene match: 6. This CDR3 reads CASSPPWAGEYEQYF. CDR3 DNA sequence: TGTGCCAGCTCACCACCCTGGGCGGGAGAGTACGAGCAGTACTTC.

This chain joins TRBV5-4 and TRBJ2-1; 8 bases are a match to TRBD2. Per the germline V gene, CDR1 is SGHNT and CDR2 is YYREEE (reference sequence). V was pared by 3 bases and J by 10 bases, with 9 bases of the junction left unmatched. This CDR3 is 14 amino acids long. This CDR3 reads CASSSEGTRREQFF. The CDR3 DNA reads TGTGCCAGCAGCTCAGAGGGGACTAGGAGGGAGCAGTTCTTC.

This chain uses TRBV19 with TRBJ1-2, with D tentatively TRBD1 (5 bases). The CDR3 runs 16 residues. With 8 bases removed from V and 4 bases from J, the gap between germline ends came to 23 bases. Looked up from germline, CDR1 is LNHDA and CDR2 is SQIVND (reference sequence). The CDR3 loop reads CASWSPYVMRGYGYTF. CDR3 sequence (DNA): TGTGCCAGTTGGTCCCCTTATGTGATGAGGGGCTATGGCTACACCTTC.

The J gene is TRBJ2-5, the V gene TRBV27; D might be TRBD1 (6 bases). Deletions cut 6 bases from V and 1 base from J, with 15 bases between. Germline V CDR1 and CDR2: MNHEY, SMNVEV (reference sequence). This CDR3 spans 15 amino acids. CDR3 sequence: CASSRGNRVQETQYF. CDR3 in DNA: TGTGCCAGCAGCCGTGGGAACAGGGTCCAAGAGACCCAGTACTTC.

The chain employs TRBV7-8 and TRBJ1-1; D not resolved. Between the trimmed V and J ends, which lost 2 bases and 5 bases, there was a span of 6 bases. Germline V CDR1 and CDR2: SGHVS, FQNEAQ. The CDR3 has 12 amino acids. CDR3 sequence: CASSLFSTEAFF. In DNA, the CDR3 is TGTGCCAGCAGCTTATTCAGTACTGAAGCTTTCTTT.

This clone has just one count. This chain uses TRBV28 with TRBJ1-4; a possible D gene is TRBD1 (5 bases). CDR3 length equals 15 residues. Deletions cut 7 bases from V and 5 bases from J, with 17 bases between. In germline, CDR1 is MDHEN, CDR2 SYDVKM. The CDR3 sequence is CASTPGGARNEKLFF. The CDR3 DNA follows: TGTGCCAGCACCCCAGGAGGGGCCAGGAATGAAAAACTGTTTTTT.

The chain carries TRBV5-4 and TRBJ1-3; 9 bases are a match to TRBD1. This CDR3 spans 17 amino acids. Germline V gives CDR1 SGHNT, CDR2 YYREEE (reference sequence). V dropped 3 bases and J dropped 0; count of bases not matched to a gene: 7. The CDR3 sequence: CASSSGTGPYSGNTIYF. The CDR3 DNA reads TGTGCCAGCAGCTCCGGGACAGGGCCCTACTCTGGAAACACCATATATTTT. The full variable domain, its missing parts supplied by reference TRBV5-4 and TRBJ1-3, is ETGVTQSPTHLIKTRGQQVTLRCSSQSGHNTVSWYQQALGQGPQFIFQYYREEENGRGNFPPRFSGLQFPNYSSELNVNALELDDSALYLCASSSGTGPYSGNTIYFGEGSWLTVV.

The V call is TRBV28, the J call TRBJ1-2, with 7 positions matching TRBD1. CDR3 length equals 14 residues. Germline CDR1 MDHEN, CDR2 SYDVKM. The J segment lost 0 bases and the V segment lost 6 bases, leaving 4 bases of the junction unmatched. CDR3 amino acids: CASSQGGTNYGYTF. CDR3 coding DNA: TGTGCCAGCAGCCAGGGGGGAACTAACTATGGCTACACCTTC.

The chain uses TRBV7-2 and TRBJ1-4; 8 bases match TRBD1. Germline V gene lookup returns CDR1 SGHTA and CDR2 FQGNSA. This CDR3 region has 14 residues. Trimming cost V 3 bases and J 7 bases; bases outside gene matches: 4. The CDR3 sequence: CASSFDRGGEKLFF. The DNA of the CDR3 is TGTGCCAGCAGCTTCGACAGGGGAGGTGAAAAACTGTTTTTT.

Remarks on this clone: The germline gene is not matched at one end of the junction; a read error may be the cause. This chain links TRBV5-6 with TRBJ1-1; TRBD1 might be the D (6 bases). The CDR3 covers 16 residues. Germline CDR1 is SGHDT and CDR2 is YYEEEE. The DNA for the CDR3 is TGTGCCAGCAGTCTCGGGGGGCTTACAGTGCGAATTGATCTCCGGTTT. This gives the protein CASSLGGLTVRIDLRF. The whole variable domain, filled in from reference TRBV5-6 and TRBJ1-1, reads DAGVTQSPTHLIKTRGQQVTLRCSPKSGHDTVSWYQQALGQGPQFIFQYYEEEERQRGNFPDRFSGHQFPNYSSELNVNALLLGDSALYLCASSLGGLTVRIDLRFGQGTRLTVV.

The V call is TRBV5-6, the J call TRBJ1-1; no firm D call. The CDR3 spans 15 residues. Germline CDR1 reads SGHDT; CDR2 reads YYEEEE. The V end lost 0 bases, the J end lost 3 bases, and 12 bases lay between the germline ends. The CDR3 sequence: CASSLGGQFYTEAFF. Written as DNA, the CDR3 is TGTGCCAGCAGCTTGGGTGGGCAGTTCTACACTGAAGCTTTCTTT. The whole variable domain, filled in from reference TRBV5-6 and TRBJ1-1, reads DAGVTQSPTHLIKTRGQQVTLRCSPKSGHDTVSWYQQALGQGPQFIFQYYEEEERQRGNFPDRFSGHQFPNYSSELNVNALLLGDSALYLCASSLGGQFYTEAFFGQGTRLTVV.